Given below is one T cell receptor (beta chain) in context. Only a few counts were recorded for this clonotype. Its antigen has not been determined. One base away there is no much larger clone; base qualities are not given. This sample stems from a study of T cells in Graves' hyperthyroidism and ophthalmopathy (dated by TCRdb to the late 2010s). At the level of the whole study: A discovery cohort of about 95 patients, roughly 43 with Graves' ophthalmopathy and more than 55 with stable Graves' hyperthyroidism, was used to find distinguishing TCR V-J signatures. TCR Vbeta CDR3 sequencing of approximately 140 peripheral blood samples (fewer than 45 ophthalmopathy, about 75 hyperthyroidism and roughly 17 progressor patients) is reported in the paper. In addition, the study compared T-cell repertoires in thyroid tissue and in blood from five or six Graves' hyperthyroidism patients. An independent validation cohort of fewer than 20 hyperthyroidism patients and some 15 patients who later progressed to ophthalmopathy tested prospective prediction of ophthalmopathy. The approximately 95 discovery patients were divided at random into training and test sets in a 7:3 ratio. Once sampling was done, hyperthyroidism patients were given methimazole at a starting dose of 30 mg daily, whereas ophthalmopathy patients were given high-dose intravenous methylprednisolone. Findings and caveats that apply to the study as a whole: In cross-validation, a model built on a 13 V-J signature told ophthalmopathy apart from stable hyperthyroidism with about 90% sensitivity and around 84% specificity, and in testing the same model reached 80%/75%. Most expanded thyroid clonotypes (frequency above 0.001) were also detected in blood, suggesting blood repertoires may reflect thyroid immune responses. In validation, progression to ophthalmopathy was predicted by the model with roughly 69% sensitivity and 72.22% specificity, a median of approximately 7.1 months before onset. Sample size was not statistically predetermined, and investigators were not blinded to group allocation.

Graves' hyperthyroidism was defined as stable when no progression to ophthalmopathy occurred over 18 months of follow-up. Hyperthyroidism patients were aged 18 to 65 years and newly diagnosed, with disease duration of less than 2 months. Any patient with an uncontrolled infection, another autoimmune disease, pregnancy or lactation was excluded. Clinical symptoms, serum thyroxine and TRAb, thyroid ultrasound, and orbital computed tomography formed the basis for the diagnoses. Total RNA was extracted with Trizol reagent, and quality was checked on an Agilent 2100 Bioanalyzer. The junction carries 19 bases between V and J, which are trimmed by 7 bases and 7 bases respectively. Including cysteine and phenylalanine, the CDR3 has 14 amino acids. Of all the DNA, just the CDR3 is kept, 42 bases in frame from base 1. The germline V gene (reference sequence) gives CDR1 as LNHDA and CDR2 as SQIVND. Amplification of TCR beta CDR3 regions was carried out from RNA transcripts. For the first round of RT-PCR on the TCR CDR3, the HTBI primer set was used together with the Qiagen OneStep RT-PCR kit. Libraries were constructed in a second round of multiplex PCR, after which size selection and purification were performed. Sequencing of the libraries was done on an Illumina HiSeq2000 using paired-end 100 bp reads. As for the original processing: SOAPnuke was used to process the raw data, removing reads that contained adapters or uncalled bases, had a mean Phred below 15, or lacked an exact match to the constant primer or identifier. High-quality paired reads were merged with COPE v1.2.5, and unique nucleotide sequences were defined as clonotypes. MiTCR v1.1 was used to align the clonotypes against IMGT TRBV, TRBD and TRBJ reference segments. Only V-J combinations with frequency above 0.0001, covering about 99% of repertoires, were analysed. The TCS score was defined as F50 (clonal expansion) divided by E x V (chaos), with BLOSUM62-based TCRdist calculated between CDR3 peptides within each V-J. Welch's t-statistics and random forest reduced fewer than 600 V-J features to about 13, which were used in a naive Bayes classifier (R e1071). TCRdb reprocessed the public reads (quality trimming at Q25 with fastp, clone calling with MiXCR) and kept in-frame beta chains. Each CDR3 protein gets just one entry, which takes the most common genes and DNA from the rows behind it. TCRdb, not the authors, supplied the V and J calls. The table for this sample lists roughly 580,000 distinct CDR3 sequences; just over 45% of them were counted only once. Jointly, the top ten make up 8% to 8.5% of the sample.

The V gene is TRBV19 and the J gene is TRBJ1-1; a weak D assignment points to TRBD1 (5 bases agree). Sequencing was done on a sample of peripheral blood or thyroid tissue (not recorded which). The clonotype was recovered from a woman younger than 35 with Graves' hyperthyroidism. Donor details come from another sample of the same person, matched by shared clones. The CDR3 loop reads CASKREGYVLEAFF. The nucleotides read TGTGCCAGTAAAAGGGAGGGGTACGTTCTTGAAGCTTTCTTT. Supplemented by the reference TRBV19 and TRBJ1-1 proteins around the CDR3, the complete variable domain is DGGITQSPKYLFRKEGQNVTLSCEQNLNHDAMYWYRQDPGQGLRLIYYSQIVNDFQKGDIAEGYSVSREKKESFPLTVTSAQKNPTAFYLCASKREGYVLEAFFGQGTRLTVV.